Listed here are 2 T cell receptor beta chains from one sample, sequenced in a study of blood T cell repertoires in COVID-19. Produced via immunoSEQ multiplex PCR; TCRdb's table is partial and in-frame only. Altogether 65,000 to 80,000 clones are present, about 90% being singletons, with the ten largest covering around a sixth. Input material: peripheral blood. These TCRs come from an older man in a cohort sampled during active COVID-19.

The J gene is TRBJ1-4, the V gene TRBV19; D might be TRBD1 (6 bases). In germline, CDR1 is LNHDA, CDR2 SQIVND (reference sequence). Trimming stripped 5 bases from V and 7 bases from J, with 17 bases between. The CDR3 has 15 amino acids. CDR3 DNA sequence: TGTGCCAGTAGTCCGGGACCCCGAGGGGGTGAAAAACTGTTTTTT. Its translation: CASSPGPRGGEKLFF.

There are a few counts of this clone. The chain employs TRBV7-9 and TRBJ2-2, with D tentatively TRBD1 (6 bases). CDR1 is SEHNR, CDR2 FQNEAQ, per germline (reference sequence). The V and J ends lost 11 bases and 3 bases respectively, with 13 bases between them. CDR3 length: 13 amino acids. CDR3 DNA: TGTGCCGCGGACAGTTCTTACACCGGGGAGCTGTTTTTT. Amino acids: CAADSSYTGELFF.